These 13 T cell receptor beta chains were sequenced from one sample in a study of blood T cell repertoires in COVID-19. Method: immunoSEQ multiplex PCR; TCRdb's copy keeps in-frame clones and lacks some. The data show under 250,000 clones, with around 84% seen just once and 11% held by the top ten. Sequences were obtained from peripheral blood. Receptors were obtained from a middle-aged man with COVID-19, enrolled during active disease.

V is TRBV6-5 and J is TRBJ1-5; 7 nucleotides agree with TRBD1. V shed 6 bases and J 0 bases; nucleotides not matched to a gene: 5. This CDR3 is 15 amino acids long. Germline V gives CDR1 MNHEY, CDR2 SVGAGI. The CDR3 sequence: CASSATGNSNQPQHF. CDR3 coding DNA: TGTGCCAGCAGCGCGACAGGGAATAGCAATCAGCCCCAGCATTTT.

This chain connects TRBV30 to TRBJ1-5, with D perhaps matching TRBD1 (6 bases). V dropped 2 bases and J dropped 5 bases, with 7 bases sitting between them. The germline V gene encodes CDR1 GTSNPN and CDR2 SVGIG (reference sequence). There are 12 residues in the CDR3. The CDR3 here is CAWSSGDQPQHF. Here the CDR3 DNA reads TGTGCCTGGAGTTCAGGGGATCAGCCCCAGCATTTT.

The chain joins TRBV7-6 to TRBJ2-1; a weak D match, TRBD2 (5 bases). The V end was cut by 4 bases, the J end by 9 bases, with 13 bases between. This CDR3 spans 13 amino acids. Germline V gives CDR1 SGHVS, CDR2 FNYEAQ. The CDR3 nucleotides read TGTGCCAGCAGCTCGAGTGAGGGCGGTGAGCAGTTCTTC. It translates to CASSSSEGGEQFF.

This clone was detected a few times. This chain uses TRBV27 with TRBJ2-7, with D perhaps TRBD1 (6 bases). Trimming left V 7 bases short and J 9 bases short, with 19 bases between. Germline V lookup: CDR1 MNHEY, CDR2 SMNVEV (reference sequence). The CDR3 has 13 amino acids. CDR3 amino acids: CASTSGGLRTQYF. The CDR3 DNA is TGTGCCAGCACCTCTGGGGGCCTCCGAACGCAGTACTTC.

The chain couples TRBV18 to TRBJ2-3; D call uncertain. The CDR3 totals 17 residues. Trimming left V 4 bases short and J 0 bases short, with 17 bases between. Germline V gene lookup returns CDR1 KGHSH and CDR2 LQKENI. The CDR3 nucleotides are TGTGCCAGCTCACAAAGATTCCTAGAAACTAGCACAGATACGCAGTATTTT. As protein: CASSQRFLETSTDTQYF.

The V gene is TRBV19, the J gene TRBJ2-2; 8 positions agree with TRBD1. CDR3 size: 16 residues. Per the germline V gene, CDR1 is LNHDA and CDR2 is SQIVND (reference sequence). After removal of 2 bases from V and 0 bases from J, the junction contained 2 bases not matched to a gene. CDR3 nucleotides: TGTGCCAGTAGTATACCGGGACAGGCGAACACCGGGGAGCTGTTTTTT. Amino acids: CASSIPGQANTGELFF.

The chain recombines TRBV18 with TRBJ1-2; a possible D gene is TRBD1 (6 bases). Trimming cost V 6 bases and J 6 bases, with 14 bases left between them. This CDR3 has 13 residues. The germline gives CDR1 KGHSH, CDR2 LQKENI. The CDR3 region is CASSRGGPNGYTF. Written as DNA, the CDR3 is TGTGCCAGCTCCCGGGGGGGGCCAAATGGCTACACCTTC.

V gene TRBV5-4 combines with J gene TRBJ2-1; 10 bases are shared with TRBD2. The CDR3 contains 15 residues. Germline loops: CDR1 SGHNT, CDR2 YYREEE (reference sequence). V lost 3 bases, J lost 9 bases, and 9 bases stayed unmatched. CDR3 loop: CASSWVLAGEGEQFF. CDR3 nucleotide sequence: TGTGCCAGCAGCTGGGTTCTAGCGGGAGAGGGTGAGCAGTTCTTC.

This chain links TRBV7-8 with TRBJ1-1; 8 bases fit TRBD1. This CDR3 region has 16 residues. Germline V gene sequence: CDR1 SGHVS, CDR2 FQNEAQ. Trimming cost V 5 bases and J 3 bases; bases outside gene matches: 11. The CDR3 region is CASSNTGGRGDTEAFF. As DNA, the CDR3 is TGTGCCAGCAGCAATACAGGGGGAAGGGGTGACACTGAAGCTTTCTTT.

V and J are TRBV6-2 or TRBV6-3 and TRBJ1-5; D possibly corresponds to TRBD1 (6 bases). The CDR3 covers 18 residues. V lost 2 bases, J lost 0 bases, and 17 bases lay in between. Germline CDR1 reads MNHEY; CDR2 reads SVGEGT. Written as DNA, the CDR3 is TGTGCCAGCAGTTACCGACACAACCGGACAGTTAGCAATCAGCCCCAGCATTTT. This translates into CASSYRHNRTVSNQPQHF.

This sequence joins TRBV7-9 and TRBJ2-7, with 7 nucleotides matching TRBD1. Germline V gene lookup returns CDR1 SEHNR and CDR2 FQNEAQ (reference sequence). The CDR3 contains 12 residues. V trimming: 5 bases; J trimming: 6 bases; junction bases outside the gene matches: 4. The CDR3, as DNA: TGTGCCAGCAGCAACACAGGGGCCGAGCAGTACTTC. It specifies CASSNTGAEQYF.

The CDR3 DNA reads as TGTGCCATCAGTCCAGGGGGGGAGACCCAGTACTTC. Its translation: CAISPGGETQYF. The rearrangement joins TRBV10-3 to TRBJ2-5; maybe TRBD1 (7 bases). Trimming cost V 5 bases and J 5 bases, with 9 bases left between them. The germline CDR1 and CDR2 sequences are ENHRY and SYGVKD. This CDR3 contains 12 residues.

The chain is built from TRBV27 and TRBJ2-7; TRBD2 might be the D (6 bases). Germline-derived CDR1 and CDR2 are MNHEY and SMNVEV (reference sequence). This CDR3 contains 12 residues. V gave up 3 bases and J gave up 4 bases, with 7 bases separating them. This CDR3 reads CASSFGGYEQYF. The CDR3 bases are TGTGCCAGCAGTTTTGGGGGGTACGAGCAGTACTTC.